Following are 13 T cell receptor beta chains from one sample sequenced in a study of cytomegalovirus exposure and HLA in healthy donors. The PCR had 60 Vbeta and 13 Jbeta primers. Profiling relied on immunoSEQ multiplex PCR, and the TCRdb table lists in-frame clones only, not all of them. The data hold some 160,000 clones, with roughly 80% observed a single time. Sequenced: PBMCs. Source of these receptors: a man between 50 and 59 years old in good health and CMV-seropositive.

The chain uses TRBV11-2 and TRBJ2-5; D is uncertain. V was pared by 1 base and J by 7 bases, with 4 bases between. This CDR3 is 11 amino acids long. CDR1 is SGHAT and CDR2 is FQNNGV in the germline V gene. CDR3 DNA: TGTGCCAGCAGCTTAGGAGGGACCCAGTACTTC. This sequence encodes CASSLGGTQYF.

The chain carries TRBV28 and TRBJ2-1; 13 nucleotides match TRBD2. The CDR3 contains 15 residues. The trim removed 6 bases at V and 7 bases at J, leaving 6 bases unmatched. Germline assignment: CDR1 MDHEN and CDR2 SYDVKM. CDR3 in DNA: TGTGCCAGCAGGCGGACTAGCGGGAGAATAAATGAGCAGTTCTTC. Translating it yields CASRRTSGRINEQFF.

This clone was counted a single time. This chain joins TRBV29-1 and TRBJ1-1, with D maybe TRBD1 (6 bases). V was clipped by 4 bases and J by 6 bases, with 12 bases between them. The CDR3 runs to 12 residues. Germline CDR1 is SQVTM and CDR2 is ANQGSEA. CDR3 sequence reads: CSVGTSGAEAFF. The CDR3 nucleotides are TGCAGCGTTGGGACATCAGGGGCTGAAGCTTTCTTT.

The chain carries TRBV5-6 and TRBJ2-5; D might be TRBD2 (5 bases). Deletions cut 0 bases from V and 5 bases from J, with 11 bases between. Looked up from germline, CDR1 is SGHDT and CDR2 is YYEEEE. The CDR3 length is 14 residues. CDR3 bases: TGTGCCAGCAGCTTGGGTCAGAGCGGCGAGACCCAGTACTTC. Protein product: CASSLGQSGETQYF. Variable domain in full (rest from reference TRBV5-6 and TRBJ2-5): DAGVTQSPTHLIKTRGQQVTLRCSPKSGHDTVSWYQQALGQGPQFIFQYYEEEERQRGNFPDRFSGHQFPNYSSELNVNALLLGDSALYLCASSLGQSGETQYFGPGTRLLVL.

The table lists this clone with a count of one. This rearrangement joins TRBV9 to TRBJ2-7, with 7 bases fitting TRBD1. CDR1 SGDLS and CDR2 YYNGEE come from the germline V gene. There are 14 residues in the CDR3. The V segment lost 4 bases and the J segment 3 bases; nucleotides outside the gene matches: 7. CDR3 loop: CASSTDRVGYEQYF. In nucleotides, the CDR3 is TGTGCCAGCAGCACCGACAGGGTAGGCTACGAGCAGTACTTC.

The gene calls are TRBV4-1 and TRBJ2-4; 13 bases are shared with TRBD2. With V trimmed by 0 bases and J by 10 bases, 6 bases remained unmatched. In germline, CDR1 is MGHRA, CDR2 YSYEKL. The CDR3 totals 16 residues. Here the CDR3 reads CASSQDAGLAGPIQYF. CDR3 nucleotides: TGCGCCAGCAGCCAAGATGCGGGACTAGCGGGGCCAATTCAGTACTTC.

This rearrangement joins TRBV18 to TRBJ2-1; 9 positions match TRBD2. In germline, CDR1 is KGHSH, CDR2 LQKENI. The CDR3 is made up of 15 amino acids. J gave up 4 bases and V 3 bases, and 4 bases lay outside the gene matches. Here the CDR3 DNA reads TGTGCCAGCTCACCGGGACTAGCAGGGTACAATGAGCAGTTCTTC. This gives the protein CASSPGLAGYNEQFF.

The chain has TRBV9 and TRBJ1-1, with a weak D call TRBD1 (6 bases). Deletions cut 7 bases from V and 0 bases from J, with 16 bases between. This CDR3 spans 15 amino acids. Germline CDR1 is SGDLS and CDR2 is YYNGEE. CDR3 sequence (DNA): TGTGCCAGCTCAGGACAGTCCTTTATGAACACTGAAGCTTTCTTT. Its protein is CASSGQSFMNTEAFF.

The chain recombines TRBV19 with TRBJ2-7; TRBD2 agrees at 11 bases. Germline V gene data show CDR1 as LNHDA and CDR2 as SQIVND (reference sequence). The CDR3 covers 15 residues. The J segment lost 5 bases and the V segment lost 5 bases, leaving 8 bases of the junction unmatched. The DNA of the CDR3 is TGTGCCAGTAGTGCCGGACTAGCGGGTACCCACGAGCAGTACTTC. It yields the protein CASSAGLAGTHEQYF. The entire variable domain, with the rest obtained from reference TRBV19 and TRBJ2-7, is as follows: DGGITQSPKYLFRKEGQNVTLSCEQNLNHDAMYWYRQDPGQGLRLIYYSQIVNDFQKGDIAEGYSVSREKKESFPLTVTSAQKNPTAFYLCASSAGLAGTHEQYFGPGTRLTVT.

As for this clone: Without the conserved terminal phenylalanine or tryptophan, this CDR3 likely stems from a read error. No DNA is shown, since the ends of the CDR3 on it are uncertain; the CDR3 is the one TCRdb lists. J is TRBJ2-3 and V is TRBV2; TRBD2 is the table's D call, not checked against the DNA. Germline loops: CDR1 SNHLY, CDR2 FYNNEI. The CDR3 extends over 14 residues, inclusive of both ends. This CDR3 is CASTPFDGTTPPVY.

This CDR3 is CASSYGAGSGNTIYF. The CDR3 nucleotides are TGTGCCAGCAGTTACGGCGCCGGGTCTGGAAACACCATATATTTT. The genes are TRBV6-5 and TRBJ1-3; D gene ambiguous. With 2 bases removed from V and 1 base from J, the gap between germline ends came to 9 bases. This CDR3 has 15 amino acids. Germline V gives CDR1 MNHEY, CDR2 SVGAGI.

CDR3 DNA: TGTGCCAGCAGTTACTCACGGGCCGGGGGCGAGCAGTACTTC. Its protein is CASSYSRAGGEQYF. The chain combines TRBV6-5 with TRBJ2-7; TRBD2 is a possible D gene (6 bases). V was cut by 0 bases and J by 6 bases, with 12 bases left in between. Germline CDR1 is MNHEY and CDR2 is SVGAGI. The CDR3 runs to 14 residues.

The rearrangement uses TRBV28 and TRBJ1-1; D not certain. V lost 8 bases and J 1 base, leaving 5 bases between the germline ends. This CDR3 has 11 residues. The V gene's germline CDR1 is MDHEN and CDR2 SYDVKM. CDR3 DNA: TGTGCCAGCCGGGGGAACACTGAAGCTTTCTTT. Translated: CASRGNTEAFF. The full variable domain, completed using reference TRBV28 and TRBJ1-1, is DVKVTQSSRYLVKRTGEKVFLECVQDMDHENMFWYRQDPGLGLRLIYFSYDVKMKEKGDIPEGYSVSREKKERFSLILESASTNQTSMYLCASRGNTEAFFGQGTRLTVV.